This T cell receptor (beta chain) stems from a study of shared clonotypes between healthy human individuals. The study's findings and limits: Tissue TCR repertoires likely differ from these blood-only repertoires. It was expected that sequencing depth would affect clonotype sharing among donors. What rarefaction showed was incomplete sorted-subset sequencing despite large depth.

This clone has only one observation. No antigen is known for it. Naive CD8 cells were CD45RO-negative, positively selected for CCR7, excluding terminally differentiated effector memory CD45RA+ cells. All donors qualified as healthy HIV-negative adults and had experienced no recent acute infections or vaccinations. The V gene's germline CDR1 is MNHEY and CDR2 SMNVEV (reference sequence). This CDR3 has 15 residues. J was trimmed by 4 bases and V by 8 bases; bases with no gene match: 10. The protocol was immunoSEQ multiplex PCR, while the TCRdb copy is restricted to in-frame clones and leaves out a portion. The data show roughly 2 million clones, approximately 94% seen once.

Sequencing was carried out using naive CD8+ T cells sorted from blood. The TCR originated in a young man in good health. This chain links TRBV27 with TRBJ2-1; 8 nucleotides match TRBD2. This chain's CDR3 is CASRVLAGPYNEQFF. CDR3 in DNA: TGTGCCAGCCGGGTGCTAGCGGGCCCTTACAATGAGCAGTTCTTC.